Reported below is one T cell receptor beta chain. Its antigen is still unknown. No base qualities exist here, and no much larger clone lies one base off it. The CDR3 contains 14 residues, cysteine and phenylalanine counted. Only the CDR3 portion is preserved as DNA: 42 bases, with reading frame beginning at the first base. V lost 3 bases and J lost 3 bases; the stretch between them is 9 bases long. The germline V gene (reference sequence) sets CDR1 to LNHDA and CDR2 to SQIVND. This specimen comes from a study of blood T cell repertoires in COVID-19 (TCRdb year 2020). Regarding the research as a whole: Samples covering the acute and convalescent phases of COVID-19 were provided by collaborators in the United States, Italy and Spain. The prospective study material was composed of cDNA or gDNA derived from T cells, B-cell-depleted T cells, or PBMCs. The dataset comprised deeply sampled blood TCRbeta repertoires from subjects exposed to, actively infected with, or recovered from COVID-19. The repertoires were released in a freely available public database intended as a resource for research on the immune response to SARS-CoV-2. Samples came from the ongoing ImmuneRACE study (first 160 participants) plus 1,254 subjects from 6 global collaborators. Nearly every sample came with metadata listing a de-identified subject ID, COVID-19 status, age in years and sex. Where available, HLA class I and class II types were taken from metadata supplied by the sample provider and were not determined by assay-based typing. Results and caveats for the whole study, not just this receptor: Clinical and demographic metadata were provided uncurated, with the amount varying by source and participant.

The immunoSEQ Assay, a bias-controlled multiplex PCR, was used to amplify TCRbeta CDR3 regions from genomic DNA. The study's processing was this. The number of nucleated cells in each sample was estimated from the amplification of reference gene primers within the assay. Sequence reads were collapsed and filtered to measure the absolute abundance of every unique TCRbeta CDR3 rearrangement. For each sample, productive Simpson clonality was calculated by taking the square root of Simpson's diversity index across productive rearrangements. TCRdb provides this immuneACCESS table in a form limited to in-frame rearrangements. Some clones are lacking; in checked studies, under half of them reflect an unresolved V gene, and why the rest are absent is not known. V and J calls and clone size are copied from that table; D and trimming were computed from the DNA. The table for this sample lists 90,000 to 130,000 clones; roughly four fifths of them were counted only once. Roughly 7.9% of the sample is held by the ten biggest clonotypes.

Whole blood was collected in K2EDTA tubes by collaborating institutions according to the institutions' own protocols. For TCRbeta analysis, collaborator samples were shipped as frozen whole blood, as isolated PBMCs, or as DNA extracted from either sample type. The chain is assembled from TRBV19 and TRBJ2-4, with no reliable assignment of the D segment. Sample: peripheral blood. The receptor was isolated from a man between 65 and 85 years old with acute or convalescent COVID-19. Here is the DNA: TGTGCCAGTAGTATTCTCTTAGTCAAAAACATTCAGTACTTC. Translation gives CASSILLVKNIQYF.